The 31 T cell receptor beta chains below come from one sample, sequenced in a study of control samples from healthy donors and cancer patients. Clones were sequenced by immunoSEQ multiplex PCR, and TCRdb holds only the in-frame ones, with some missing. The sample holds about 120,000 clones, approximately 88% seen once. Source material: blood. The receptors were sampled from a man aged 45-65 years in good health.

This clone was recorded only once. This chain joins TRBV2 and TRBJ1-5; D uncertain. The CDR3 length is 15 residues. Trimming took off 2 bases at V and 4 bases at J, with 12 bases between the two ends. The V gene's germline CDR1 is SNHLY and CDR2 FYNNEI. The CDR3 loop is CASSELVPGNQPQHF. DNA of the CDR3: TGTGCCAGCAGTGAATTAGTCCCGGGGAATCAGCCCCAGCATTTT.

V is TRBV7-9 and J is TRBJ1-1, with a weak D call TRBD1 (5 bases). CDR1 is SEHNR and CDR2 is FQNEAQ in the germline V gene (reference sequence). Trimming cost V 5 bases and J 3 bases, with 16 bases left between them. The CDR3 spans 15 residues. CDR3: CASSRLGVVDTEAFF. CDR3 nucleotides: TGTGCCAGCAGCCGACTGGGGGTAGTCGACACTGAAGCTTTCTTT.

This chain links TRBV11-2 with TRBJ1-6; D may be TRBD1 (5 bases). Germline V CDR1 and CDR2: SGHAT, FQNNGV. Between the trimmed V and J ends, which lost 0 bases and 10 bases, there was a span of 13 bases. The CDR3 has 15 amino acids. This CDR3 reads CASSLDLTGSSPLHF. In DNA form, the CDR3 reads TGTGCCAGCAGCTTAGATCTAACAGGCTCATCACCCCTCCACTTT.

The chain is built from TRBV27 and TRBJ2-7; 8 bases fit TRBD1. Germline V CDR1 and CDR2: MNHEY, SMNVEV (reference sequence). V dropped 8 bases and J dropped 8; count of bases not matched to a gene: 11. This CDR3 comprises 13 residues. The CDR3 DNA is TGTGCCAGCGTCCTGCGAACAGGGGGGAAGCAGTACTTC. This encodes CASVLRTGGKQYF.

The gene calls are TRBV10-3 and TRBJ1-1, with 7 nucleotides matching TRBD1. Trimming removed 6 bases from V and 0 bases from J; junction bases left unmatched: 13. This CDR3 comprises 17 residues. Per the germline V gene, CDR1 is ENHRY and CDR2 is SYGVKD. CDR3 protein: CAISIGVSGQLNTEAFF. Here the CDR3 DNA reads TGTGCCATCAGCATCGGAGTCTCGGGACAGTTGAACACTGAAGCTTTCTTT.

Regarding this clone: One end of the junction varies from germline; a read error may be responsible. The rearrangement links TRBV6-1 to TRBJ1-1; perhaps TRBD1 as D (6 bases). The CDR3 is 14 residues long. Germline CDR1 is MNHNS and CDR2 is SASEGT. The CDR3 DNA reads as TGTGCCAGCAGTGAAACAGGGAGGAACGCTGAAGCTTTCTTT. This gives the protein CASSETGRNAEAFF.

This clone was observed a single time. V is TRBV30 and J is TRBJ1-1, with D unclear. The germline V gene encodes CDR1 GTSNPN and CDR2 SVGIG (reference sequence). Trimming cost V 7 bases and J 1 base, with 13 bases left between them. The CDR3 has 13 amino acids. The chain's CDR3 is CAYIRWGNTEAFF. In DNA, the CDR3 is TGTGCCTACATCCGTTGGGGGAACACTGAAGCTTTCTTT.

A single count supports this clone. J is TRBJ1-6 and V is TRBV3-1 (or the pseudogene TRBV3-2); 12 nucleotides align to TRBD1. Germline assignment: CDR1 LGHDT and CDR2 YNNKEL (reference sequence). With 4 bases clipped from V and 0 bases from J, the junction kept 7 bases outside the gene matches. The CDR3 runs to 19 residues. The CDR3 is CASSPGTGGRSSYNSPLHF. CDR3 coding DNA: TGTGCCAGCAGCCCTGGGACAGGGGGCCGTAGCTCCTATAATTCACCCCTCCACTTT.

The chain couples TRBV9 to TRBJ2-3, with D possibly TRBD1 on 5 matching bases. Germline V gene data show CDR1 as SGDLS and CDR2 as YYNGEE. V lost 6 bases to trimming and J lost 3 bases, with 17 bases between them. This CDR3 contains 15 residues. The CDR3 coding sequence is TGTGCCAGCACTCTCGATGTTGCAGGGACAGATACGCAGTATTTT. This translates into CASTLDVAGTDTQYF.

The CDR3 reads CASSRTNEQFF. The CDR3 DNA follows: TGTGCCAGCAGTCGGACTAATGAGCAGTTCTTC. The V call is TRBV12-3 or TRBV12-4, the J call TRBJ2-1; possibly TRBD2 for D (5 bases). There are 11 residues in the CDR3. V lost 5 bases and J lost 7, with 6 bases in between.

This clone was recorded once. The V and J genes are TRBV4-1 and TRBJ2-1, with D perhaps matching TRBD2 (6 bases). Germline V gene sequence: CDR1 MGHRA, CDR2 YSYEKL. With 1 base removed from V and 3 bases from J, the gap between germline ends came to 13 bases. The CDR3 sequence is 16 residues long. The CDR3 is CASSQAGTGNYNEQFF. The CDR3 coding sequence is TGCGCCAGCAGCCAAGCAGGGACTGGAAACTACAATGAGCAGTTCTTC.

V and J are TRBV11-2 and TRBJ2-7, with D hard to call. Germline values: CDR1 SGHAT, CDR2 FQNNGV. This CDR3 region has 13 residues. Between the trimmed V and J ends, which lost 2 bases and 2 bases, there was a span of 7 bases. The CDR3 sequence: CASSLRVTYEQYF. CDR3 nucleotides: TGTGCCAGCAGCTTACGAGTTACCTACGAGCAGTACTTC.

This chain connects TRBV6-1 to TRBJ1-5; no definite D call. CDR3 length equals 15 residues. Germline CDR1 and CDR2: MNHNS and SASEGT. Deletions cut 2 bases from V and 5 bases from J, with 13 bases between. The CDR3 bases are TGTGCCAGCAGTGAAACAACCGCAGTTTATCAGCCCCAGCATTTT. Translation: CASSETTAVYQPQHF.

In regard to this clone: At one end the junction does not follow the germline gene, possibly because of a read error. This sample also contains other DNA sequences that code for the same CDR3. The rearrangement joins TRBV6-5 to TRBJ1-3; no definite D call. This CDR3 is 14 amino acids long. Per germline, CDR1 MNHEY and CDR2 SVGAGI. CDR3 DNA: TGTGCCAGCAGCTCGTCTCTATCTGGAAACACTATATATTTT. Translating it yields CASSSSLSGNTIYF.

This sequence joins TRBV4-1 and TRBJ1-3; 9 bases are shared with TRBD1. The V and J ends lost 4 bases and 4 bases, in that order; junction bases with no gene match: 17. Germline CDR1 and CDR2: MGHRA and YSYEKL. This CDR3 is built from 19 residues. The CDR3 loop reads CASSLQFGQGSVSGNTIYF. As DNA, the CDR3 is TGCGCCAGCAGCCTCCAGTTCGGACAGGGGTCAGTCTCCGGAAACACCATATATTTT.

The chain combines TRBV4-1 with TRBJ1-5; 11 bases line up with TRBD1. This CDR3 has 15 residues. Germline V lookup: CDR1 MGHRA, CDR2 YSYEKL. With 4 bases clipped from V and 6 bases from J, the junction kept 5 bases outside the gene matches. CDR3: CASSRGQGASQPQHF. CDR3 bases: TGCGCCAGCAGCCGCGGACAGGGGGCGAGTCAGCCCCAGCATTTT.

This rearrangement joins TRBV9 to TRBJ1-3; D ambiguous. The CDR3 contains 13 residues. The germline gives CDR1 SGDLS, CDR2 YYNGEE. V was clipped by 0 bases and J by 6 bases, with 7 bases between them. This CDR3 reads CASSVVGVNTIYF. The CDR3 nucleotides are TGTGCCAGCAGCGTAGTAGGCGTAAACACCATATATTTT.

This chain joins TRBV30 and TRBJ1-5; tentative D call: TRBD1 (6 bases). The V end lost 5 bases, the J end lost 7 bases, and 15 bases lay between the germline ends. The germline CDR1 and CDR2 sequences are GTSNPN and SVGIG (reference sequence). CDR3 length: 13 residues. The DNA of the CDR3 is TGTGCCTGGGGGCAGGGGCTCAGACAGCCCCAGCATTTT. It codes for CAWGQGLRQPQHF.

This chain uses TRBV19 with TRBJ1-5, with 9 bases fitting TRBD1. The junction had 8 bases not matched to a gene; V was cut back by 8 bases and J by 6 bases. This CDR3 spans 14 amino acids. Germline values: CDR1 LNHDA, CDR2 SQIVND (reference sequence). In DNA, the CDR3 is TGTGCCAGTTCGGGGACAGGGTCCACTCAGCCCCAGCATTTT. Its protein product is CASSGTGSTQPQHF.

The CDR3 DNA reads TGTGCCGTGAGGGAACCGGGTCCTAGCAATCAGCCCCAGCATTTT. It codes for CAVREPGPSNQPQHF. The rearrangement uses TRBV7-2 and TRBJ1-5; D remains ambiguous. This CDR3 has 15 residues. Germline V lookup: CDR1 SGHTA, CDR2 FQGNSA. The V gene lost 11 bases and the J gene lost 0 bases, with 17 bases spanning the gap. The full variable domain, completed using reference TRBV7-2 and TRBJ1-5, is GAGVSQSPSNKVTEKGKDVELRCDPISGHTALYWYRQSLGQGLEFLIYFQGNSAPDKSGLPSDRFSAERTGGSVSTLTIQRTQQEDSAVYLCAVREPGPSNQPQHFGDGTRLSIL.

CDR3 in amino acids: CAWSVYRGETQYF. The CDR3, as DNA: TGTGCCTGGAGTGTATACAGGGGGGAGACCCAGTACTTC. The chain joins TRBV30 to TRBJ2-5; 8 bases map to TRBD1. The CDR3 loop spans 13 amino acids. Germline-derived CDR1 and CDR2 are GTSNPN and SVGIG (reference sequence). Trimming took 0 bases from V and 5 from J; bases not matched to a gene: 2. The entire variable domain, with the rest obtained from reference TRBV30 and TRBJ2-5, is as follows: SQTIHQWPATLVQPVGSPLSLECTVEGTSNPNLYWYRQAAGRGLQLLFYSVGIGQISSEVPQNLSASRPQDRQFILSSKKLLLSDSGFYLCAWSVYRGETQYFGPGTRLLVL.

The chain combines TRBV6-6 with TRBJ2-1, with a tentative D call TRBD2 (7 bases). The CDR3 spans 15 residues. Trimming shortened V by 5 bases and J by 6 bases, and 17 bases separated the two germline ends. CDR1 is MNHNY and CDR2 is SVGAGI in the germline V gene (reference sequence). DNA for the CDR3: TGTGCCAGCAGTGACCGGGGGGCCATTGGCAATGAGCAGTTCTTC. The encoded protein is CASSDRGAIGNEQFF.

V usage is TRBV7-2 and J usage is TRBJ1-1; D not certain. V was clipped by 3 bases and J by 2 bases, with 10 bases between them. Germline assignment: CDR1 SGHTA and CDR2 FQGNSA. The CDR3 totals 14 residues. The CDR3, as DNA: TGTGCCAGCAGCTTTTCGCAGTCAAACACTGAAGCTTTCTTT. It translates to CASSFSQSNTEAFF.

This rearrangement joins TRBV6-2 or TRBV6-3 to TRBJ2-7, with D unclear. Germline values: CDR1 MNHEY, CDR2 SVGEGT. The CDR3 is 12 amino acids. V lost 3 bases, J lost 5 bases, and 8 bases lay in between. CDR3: CASSYLQHEQYF. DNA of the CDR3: TGTGCCAGCAGTTATTTACAGCACGAGCAGTACTTC.

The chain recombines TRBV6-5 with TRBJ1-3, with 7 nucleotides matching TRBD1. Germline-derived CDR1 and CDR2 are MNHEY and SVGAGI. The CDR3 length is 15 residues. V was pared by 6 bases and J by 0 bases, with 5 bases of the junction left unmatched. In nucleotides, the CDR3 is TGTGCCAGCAGGACAGGGCAAAACTCTGGAAACACCATATATTTT. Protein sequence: CASRTGQNSGNTIYF.

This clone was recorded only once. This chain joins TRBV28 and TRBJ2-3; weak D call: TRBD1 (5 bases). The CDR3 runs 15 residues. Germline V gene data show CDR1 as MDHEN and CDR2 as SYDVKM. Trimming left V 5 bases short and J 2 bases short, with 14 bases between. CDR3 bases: TGTGCCAGCAGTCCGACAGCCACGTTCACAGATACGCAGTATTTT. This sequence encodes CASSPTATFTDTQYF.

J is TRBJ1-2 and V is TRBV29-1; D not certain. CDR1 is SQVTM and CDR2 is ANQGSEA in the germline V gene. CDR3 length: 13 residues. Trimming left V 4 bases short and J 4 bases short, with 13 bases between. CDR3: CSVGTAQFYGYTF. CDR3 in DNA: TGCAGCGTTGGTACAGCTCAATTCTATGGCTACACCTTC.

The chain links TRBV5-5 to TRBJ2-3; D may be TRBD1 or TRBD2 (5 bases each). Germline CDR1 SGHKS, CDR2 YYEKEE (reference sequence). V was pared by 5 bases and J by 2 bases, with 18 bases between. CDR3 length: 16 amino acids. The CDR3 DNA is TGTGCCAGCAGTTCCGGGGCCCTTCGGACCACAGATACGCAGTATTTT. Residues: CASSSGALRTTDTQYF.

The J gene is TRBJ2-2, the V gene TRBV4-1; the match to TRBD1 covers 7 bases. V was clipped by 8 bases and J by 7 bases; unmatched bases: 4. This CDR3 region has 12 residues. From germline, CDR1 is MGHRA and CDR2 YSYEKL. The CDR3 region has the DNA TGCGCCAGCGGGACAGTCGGCGGGGAGCTGTTTTTT. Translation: CASGTVGGELFF.

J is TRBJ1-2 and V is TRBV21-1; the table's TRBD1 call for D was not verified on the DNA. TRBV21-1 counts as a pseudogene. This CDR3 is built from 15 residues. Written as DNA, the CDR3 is TGTGCCAGCAGCAAACCGGGACAAGGTTCCTATGGCTACACCTTC. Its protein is CASSKPGQGSYGYTF.

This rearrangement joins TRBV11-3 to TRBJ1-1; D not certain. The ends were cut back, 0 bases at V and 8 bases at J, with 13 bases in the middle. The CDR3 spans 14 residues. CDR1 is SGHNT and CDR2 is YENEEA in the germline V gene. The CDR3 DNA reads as TGTGCCAGCAGCTTAGAGACCACCTCTGGGGAAGCTTTCTTT. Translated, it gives CASSLETTSGEAFF.